The sequence of this T cell receptor beta chain was determined in a study of shared clonotypes between healthy human individuals. Study conclusions and caveats: Naive subsets generally had larger estimated richness than memory subsets.

V trimming: 0 bases; J trimming: 4 bases; junction bases outside the gene matches: 0. Germline assignment: CDR1 SQVTM and CDR2 ANQGSEA. The CDR3 sequence is 14 residues long. The authors divided CD4+ cells into CD45RA+ naive and CD45RA-negative memory subsets. TCRdb keeps only in-frame clones here, not all; method: immunoSEQ multiplex PCR. Of approximately 2,000,000 clones detected, roughly 90% appear once; the ten largest clones hold more than 0.35%. This clone has a single count. The antigen is undetermined. Sequenced sample: naive CD4+ T cells from PBMCs. Subset defined: CD45RA+ positively selected. J is TRBJ1-4 and V is TRBV29-1; TRBD1 matches 9 bases. The sequence was obtained from a man between 18 and 35 years old in good health. Some clones in this sample may be carry-over from other donors' samples. The CDR3 DNA is TGCAGCGTTGAAGAGGGACAGGGTAATGAAAAACTGTTTTTT. Translated: CSVEEGQGNEKLFF. Filled out from reference TRBV29-1 and TRBJ1-4, the complete variable domain reads SAVISQKPSRDICQRGTSLTIQCQVDSQVTMMFWYRQQPGQSLTLIATANQGSEATYESGFVIDKFPISRPNLTFSTLTVSNMSPEDSSIYLCSVEEGQGNEKLFFGSGTQLSVL.